Listed below are T cell receptor beta chains from one sample, sequenced in a study of OX40 agonist ivuxolimab in advanced cancers. Sequenced by immunoSEQ multiplex PCR; TCRdb stores in-frame clones only, minus some. Counted here are about 83,000 clones, about 86% occurring once; the ten biggest clones make up 1.5% to 2%. The specimen was CD4+ or CD8+ T cells sorted from blood, collected in a trial of the OX40 agonist ivuxolimab. These receptors were obtained from an adult with an advanced solid tumor such as melanoma, head and neck, liver or kidney cancer. Each CDR3 is given with its conserved first and last residue. The order of the fields is J gene, clone size, V gene, D gene, CDR3 protein, CDR3 DNA. D genes are given only for firm matches. Clone sizes are given selectively: once, few, many, or a class where the clone is expanded.

j_gene: TRBJ1-5
abundance: -
v_gene: TRBV7-2
d_gene: -
CDR3aa: CASSLDSFGQPQHF
CDR3nt: TGTGCCAGCAGCTTAGACAGCTTCGGACAGCCCCAGCATTTT

j_gene: TRBJ2-5
abundance: -
v_gene: TRBV5-1
d_gene: TRBD2
CDR3aa: CASSSAKSGGQETQYF
CDR3nt: TGCGCCAGCAGCTCGGCCAAAAGCGGGGGACAAGAGACCCAGTACTTC

j_gene: TRBJ1-3
abundance: -
v_gene: TRBV29-1
d_gene: -
CDR3aa: CSVLNRTGNTIYF
CDR3nt: TGCAGCGTCCTGAACAGAACTGGAAACACCATATATTTT

j_gene: TRBJ1-3
abundance: -
v_gene: TRBV2
d_gene: -
CDR3aa: CASSEAETVSGNTIYF
CDR3nt: TGTGCCAGCAGTGAAGCGGAGACGGTCTCTGGAAACACCATATATTTT

j_gene: TRBJ1-5
abundance: -
v_gene: TRBV2
d_gene: -
CDR3aa: CASNQGYRQPQHF
CDR3nt: TGTGCCAGTAACCAGGGATACCGTCAGCCCCAGCATTTT

j_gene: TRBJ2-3
abundance: -
v_gene: TRBV19
d_gene: -
CDR3aa: CASPTGGVSTDTQYF
CDR3nt: TGTGCCAGTCCGACGGGGGGCGTTAGCACAGATACGCAGTATTTT

j_gene: TRBJ1-5
abundance: -
v_gene: TRBV5-1
d_gene: TRBD1
CDR3aa: CASSPTGVSNQPQHF
CDR3nt: TGCGCCAGCAGCCCGACAGGGGTTAGCAATCAGCCCCAGCATTTT

j_gene: TRBJ1-4
abundance: -
v_gene: TRBV2
d_gene: -
CDR3aa: CASTRGGTPGEKLFF
CDR3nt: TGTGCCAGCACCCGGGGGGGAACCCCTGGTGAAAAACTGTTTTTT

j_gene: TRBJ2-5
abundance: -
v_gene: TRBV11-2
d_gene: -
CDR3aa: CASSLGAVLEQYF
CDR3nt: TGTGCCAGCAGCTTAGGGGCCGTGCTGGAGCAGTACTTC

j_gene: TRBJ1-6
abundance: few
v_gene: TRBV6-5
d_gene: -
CDR3aa: CASSLGRISPLHF
CDR3nt: TGTGCCAGCAGCCTCGGCAGAATCAGCCCCCTCCACTTT

j_gene: TRBJ1-1
abundance: -
v_gene: TRBV6-6
d_gene: -
CDR3aa: CASSYEETEAFF
CDR3nt: TGTGCCAGCAGTTATGAGGAGACTGAAGCTTTCTTT

j_gene: TRBJ1-4
abundance: -
v_gene: TRBV27
d_gene: -
CDR3aa: CASSLTGGKEKLFF
CDR3nt: TGTGCCAGCAGTTTAACAGGTGGAAAAGAAAAACTGTTTTTT

j_gene: TRBJ1-1
abundance: -
v_gene: TRBV21-1
d_gene: -
CDR3aa: CASSPNVTGRGPIEAFF
CDR3nt: TGTGCCAGCAGCCCTAACGTGACAGGCCGCGGGCCCATTGAAGCTTTCTTT

j_gene: TRBJ1-2
abundance: -
v_gene: TRBV7-9
d_gene: -
CDR3aa: CASSPRQVAKPGYTF
CDR3nt: TGTGCCAGCAGCCCTCGACAGGTAGCGAAGCCTGGCTACACCTTC

j_gene: TRBJ2-5
abundance: -
v_gene: TRBV7-9
d_gene: -
CDR3aa: CASSPGQSRGETQYF
CDR3nt: TGTGCCAGCAGCCCCGGACAGAGTCGAGGGGAGACCCAGTACTTC

j_gene: TRBJ2-7
abundance: -
v_gene: TRBV30
d_gene: -
CDR3aa: CAWRVPLGGPNEQYF
CDR3nt: TGTGCCTGGAGGGTTCCCCTGGGGGGGCCGAACGAGCAGTACTTC

j_gene: TRBJ2-5
abundance: once
v_gene: TRBV5-1
d_gene: -
CDR3aa: CASSPVVGRETQYF
CDR3nt: TGCGCCAGCAGCCCTGTGGTAGGGAGGGAGACCCAGTACTTC

j_gene: TRBJ1-5
abundance: -
v_gene: TRBV28
d_gene: -
CDR3aa: CAWGLAQPQHF
CDR3nt: TGTGCGTGGGGGTTGGCTCAGCCCCAGCATTTT

j_gene: TRBJ2-3
abundance: -
v_gene: TRBV7-9
d_gene: TRBD1
CDR3aa: CASSLATGGGLDTQYF
CDR3nt: TGTGCCAGCAGCTTAGCAACAGGGGGCGGTCTAGATACGCAGTATTTT

j_gene: TRBJ1-2
abundance: once
v_gene: TRBV4-3
d_gene: -
CDR3aa: CASSQDIRGRFGGYTF
CDR3nt: TGCGCCAGCAGCCAAGATATACGGGGGAGGTTTGGTGGCTACACCTTC

j_gene: TRBJ2-3
abundance: -
v_gene: TRBV7-9
d_gene: -
CDR3aa: CASSFGGDTQYF
CDR3nt: TGTGCCAGCAGCTTCGGCGGAGATACGCAGTATTTT

j_gene: TRBJ1-4
abundance: -
v_gene: TRBV28
d_gene: -
CDR3aa: CASIEAGANEKLFF
CDR3nt: TGTGCCAGCATTGAGGCAGGGGCTAATGAAAAACTGTTTTTT

j_gene: TRBJ1-1
abundance: -
v_gene: TRBV7-3
d_gene: -
CDR3aa: CASSLSGDSEAFF
CDR3nt: TGTGCCAGCAGCTTAAGTGGAGACAGTGAAGCTTTCTTT

j_gene: TRBJ1-4
abundance: once
v_gene: TRBV7-9
d_gene: TRBD1
CDR3aa: CASSGWTGPDEKLFF
CDR3nt: TGTGCCAGCAGCGGATGGACAGGACCTGATGAAAAACTGTTTTTT

j_gene: TRBJ2-3
abundance: once
v_gene: TRBV19
d_gene: TRBD2
CDR3aa: CASKEQGLAGAAGQYF
CDR3nt: TGTGCCAGTAAAGAACAGGGACTAGCGGGGGCCGCTGGGCAGTATTTT

j_gene: TRBJ1-5
abundance: few
v_gene: TRBV7-8
d_gene: TRBD1
CDR3aa: CASSLVQAGGMRGQPQHF
CDR3nt: TGTGCCAGCAGCTTAGTACAAGCAGGGGGGATGAGAGGCCAGCCCCAGCATTTT

j_gene: TRBJ2-3
abundance: once
v_gene: TRBV2
d_gene: -
CDR3aa: CASRMGGAYTDTQYF
CDR3nt: TGTGCCAGCCGGATGGGGGGCGCCTACACAGATACGCAGTATTTT

j_gene: TRBJ2-1
abundance: -
v_gene: TRBV4-3
d_gene: TRBD1
CDR3aa: CASSHDRDRVNEQFF
CDR3nt: TGCGCCAGCAGCCACGACCGGGACAGGGTCAATGAGCAGTTCTTC

j_gene: TRBJ1-1
abundance: few
v_gene: TRBV5-6
d_gene: -
CDR3aa: CASSLRNGNEAFF
CDR3nt: TGTGCCAGCAGCTTGAGGAACGGGAATGAAGCTTTCTTT

j_gene: TRBJ1-2
abundance: -
v_gene: TRBV9
d_gene: TRBD1
CDR3aa: CASSVGPWTGGEGYTF
CDR3nt: TGTGCCAGCAGCGTGGGCCCCTGGACAGGGGGCGAGGGCTACACCTTC

j_gene: TRBJ2-2
abundance: -
v_gene: TRBV2
d_gene: TRBD1
CDR3aa: CASRWTGQLTGELFF
CDR3nt: TGTGCCAGCAGGTGGACGGGACAGCTCACCGGGGAGCTGTTTTTT

j_gene: TRBJ2-5
abundance: once
v_gene: TRBV19
d_gene: -
CDR3aa: CASSSRGTQYF
CDR3nt: TGTGCCAGTAGTTCGCGCGGGACCCAGTACTTC

j_gene: TRBJ1-1
abundance: few
v_gene: TRBV28
d_gene: TRBD1
CDR3aa: CASSPGLGTGSEAFF
CDR3nt: TGTGCCAGCAGCCCGGGGCTAGGGACAGGGTCTGAAGCTTTCTTT

j_gene: TRBJ1-1
abundance: -
v_gene: TRBV4-1
d_gene: TRBD1
CDR3aa: CASSQEGQVNTEAFF
CDR3nt: TGCGCCAGCAGCCAAGAGGGACAGGTGAACACTGAAGCTTTCTTT

j_gene: TRBJ1-2
abundance: -
v_gene: TRBV21-1
d_gene: -
CDR3aa: CASRLREPGGNYGYTF
CDR3nt: TGTGCCAGCAGACTCAGGGAGCCAGGGGGAAACTATGGCTACACCTTC

j_gene: TRBJ1-3
abundance: -
v_gene: TRBV7-2
d_gene: -
CDR3aa: CASSLKGLSGNTIYF
CDR3nt: TGTGCCAGCAGCTTAAAGGGACTCTCTGGAAACACCATATATTTT